This T cell receptor (beta chain) was found in a study of T cell responses to AZD1222 COVID-19 vaccine (dated by TCRdb to about 2021). At the level of the whole study: AZD1222 recipients given second doses at about 4 weeks or at about 12 weeks were pooled, since spike-specific TCR depth and breadth were not found to differ between the two schedules. TCR sequencing was performed for about 240 trial participants, of whom around 200 were given two doses of AZD1222 and approximately 26 were given two doses of MenACWY control vaccine. Trial participants were enrolled by age into subgroups of 18-55, 56-69 and 70-plus years, and 148, 28 and 57 TCR-sequenced participants, respectively, were included in these subgroups. Study-level results and caveats: Because no samples from the day 14 peak response were available, repertoires could be characterized only after the peak T cell response. Participants were mostly white British and included more females than males, and it was suggested by the authors that clonal diversity may have been underestimated. In the small 56-69-year group, the increase in depth fell short of significance, most likely because of low power. Vaccine-associated CD4 TCRs spanned the whole spike protein, with dominant responses in regions 160-218 and 743-854. Conclusions about previously exposed vaccinees are limited because only six or seven AZD1222 recipients were SARS-CoV-2 seropositive at baseline. After two AZD1222 doses, spike-specific TCR breadth and depth were significantly higher than at day 0 and than in MenACWY recipients. Epitopes outside the regions mutated in the B.1.351 and B.1.1.7 variants were reportedly recognized by nearly half of the unique spike-specific TCRs.

The CDR3 regions of human TCRbeta chains were subjected to immunosequencing. Concerning the study's data processing: Repertoire TCRs were matched against a reference library of SARS-CoV-2-specific TCRs generated with the MIRA antigen-specificity platform. Breadth meant the fraction of unique TCRs that were SARS-CoV-2-associated, whereas depth meant the fraction of total T cells that were SARS-CoV-2-associated. Using the MIRA data, each spike-specific TCR was mapped to the spike region that the TCR reacts to and placed in a CD4 or CD8 class. Log10-transformed breadth and depth values were compared by one-way ANOVA with Sidak's multiple comparisons tests. This is the immuneACCESS table as TCRdb keeps it, with only in-frame sequences that have V and J called. A part of the clones is gone; compared with another copy, unresolved V genes explain less than half, and the rest is unexplained. V, J and clone size derive from that table, while D and trimming were established from the DNA sequence. A total of approximately 170,000 clones appear in this sample, roughly 90% of them only once. The ten largest clones take up around 4.4% of the sample.

Turning to this clone: Its antigen remains undetermined. The input lacks base qualities; no much larger clone sits a single base away.

The label giving this sample's time point can be read as: baseline before first vaccination. Vaccinee samples were obtained from the UK trials COV001 and COV002, which included a single-blind randomized controlled phase 2/3 trial of AZD1222 (ChAdOx1 nCoV-19) in healthy adults. Trial participant PBMC samples were collected at day 0 and day 28 after the second dose for TCRbeta chain sequencing. The CDR3 goes from the cysteine to the phenylalanine over 15 residues. The CDR3 DNA has 45 bases and is translated from base 1. Here the sequenced sample was peripheral blood, taken on day 0 of AZD1222 vaccination. The chain joins TRBV21-1 to TRBJ1-5. TRBV21-1 is an annotated pseudogene. The sequence was collected from an adult in good health. The sequenced DNA is TGTGCCAGCAGCAAAGCCCCCCCGGAAAATCAGCCCCAGCATTTT. Its product reads: CASSKAPPENQPQHF.